Listed below are T cell receptor beta chains from one sample, sequenced in a study of response to subunit inactivated influenza vaccine. TCRdb re-called the RT-PCR reads with MiXCR, one entry per CDR3 protein. The sample shows around 580,000 distinct CDR3 sequences, approximately 10% of them seen only once. This specimen was PBMCs from blood, taken on the day of vaccination. The source is a man aged 50-59 years who received an inactivated influenza vaccine. Both conserved end residues are part of each CDR3. Fields, in order: V gene, D gene, clone size, J gene, CDR3 DNA, CDR3 protein. The D gene is left open where the match is weak. The listing skips clone size in some rows; elsewhere it reads once, few, many or a size class.

TRBV24-1,TRBD1,many,TRBJ1-2,TGTGCCACCGGGACAGGGAACTATGGCTACACCTTC,CATGTGNYGYTF
TRBV30,TRBD2,.,TRBJ2-2,TGTGCCTGGGTCGGTGGCGGGAGGGGTTACACCGGGGAGCTGTTTTTT,CAWVGGGRGYTGELFF
TRBV6-1,.,.,TRBJ2-3,TGTGCCAGCAGTGTCCTTTTGGACGATACGCAGTATTTT,CASSVLLDDTQYF
TRBV10-3,TRBD1,.,TRBJ2-5,TGTGCCATCACCCGGGACAGACAAGACACCCAGTACTTC,CAITRDRQDTQYF
TRBV28,.,.,TRBJ2-2,TGTGCCAGCAGTTTTGACGGGGTGAACACCGGGGAGCTGTTTTTT,CASSFDGVNTGELFF
TRBV18,TRBD1,many,TRBJ2-3,TGTGCCAGCTCACCAACACAGGGGACAGATACGCAGTATTTT,CASSPTQGTDTQYF
TRBV15,.,.,TRBJ2-5,TGTGCCACCATAGCTTCCCTGGGACTCAATCAAGAGACCCAGTACTTC,CATIASLGLNQETQYF
TRBV29-1,TRBD2,few,TRBJ2-7,TGCAGCGCCCGGGGGGCCTACGAGCAGTACTTC,CSARGAYEQYF
TRBV12-3/TRBV12-4,.,many,TRBJ1-1,TGTGCCAGCAGTTGGGGTCAAAAGCACACTGAAGCTTTCTTT,CASSWGQKHTEAFF
TRBV11-1,.,few,TRBJ1-1,TGTGCCAGCAGCTTAGGACCCGTCGCTGAAGCTTTCTTT,CASSLGPVAEAFF
TRBV4-2,TRBD2,few,TRBJ2-7,TGTGCCAGCAGCCCCGAGTCAGCGGGAGGTGGTTACGAGCAGTACTTC,CASSPESAGGGYEQYF
TRBV12-3/TRBV12-4,TRBD2,few,TRBJ2-7,TGTGCCAGCAGATCAAGCGGGGTAAGCTCCTACGAGCAGTACTTC,CASRSSGVSSYEQYF
TRBV20-1,TRBD2,.,TRBJ2-3,TGCAGTGCTAGAGATCTGCTCACTAGCGGGAGTATGGATACGCAGTATTTT,CSARDLLTSGSMDTQYF
TRBV5-4,.,.,TRBJ2-5,TGTGCCAGCAGCTTTAACAGGGATCAAGAGACCCAGTACTTC,CASSFNRDQETQYF
TRBV6-1,TRBD1,few,TRBJ1-6,TGTGCCAGCAGTGAAACAGGGGAGGGCTCACCCCTCCACTTT,CASSETGEGSPLHF
TRBV18,.,few,TRBJ1-6,TGTGCCAGCTCACCGGGCGCCCCTTCACCCCTCCACTTT,CASSPGAPSPLHF
TRBV5-3,TRBD1,few,TRBJ2-7,TGTGCCAGAAGCGAACAGGGGCTGCGTTGCTCCTACGAGCAGTACTTC,CARSEQGLRCSYEQYF
TRBV11-1,TRBD1,many,TRBJ1-1,TGTGCCAGCAGCTTAGGGACAGGGTTTTCTCGGCTGATGTACACTGAAGCTTTCTTT,CASSLGTGFSRLMYTEAFF
TRBV20-1,.,.,TRBJ2-1,TGCAGTGCCCCACAGCGAGGCTACAATGAGCAGTTCTTC,CSAPQRGYNEQFF
TRBV7-2,.,.,TRBJ2-3,TGTGCCAGCAGCTCCCGGACCGAGCTCGATACGCAGTCTTTT,CASSSRTELDTQSF
TRBV28,TRBD2,few,TRBJ2-7,TGTGCCAGCAGACGGACTAGCGGGAGCTACTACGAGCAGTACTTC,CASRRTSGSYYEQYF
TRBV20-1,.,.,TRBJ2-7,TGCAGTGCTAGATACGACAGTCTCCGGGGCTCCTACGAGCAGTACTTC,CSARYDSLRGSYEQYF
TRBV5-1,.,.,TRBJ2-1,TGCGCCAGCAGCTTGGTGCCGCTGGGGCAGGCCTACAATGAGCAGTTCTTC,CASSLVPLGQAYNEQFF
TRBV20-1,.,.,TRBJ2-7,TGCAGTGCTAAGGGGGTCGGCCTCGCAGCATACGAGCAGTACTTC,CSAKGVGLAAYEQYF